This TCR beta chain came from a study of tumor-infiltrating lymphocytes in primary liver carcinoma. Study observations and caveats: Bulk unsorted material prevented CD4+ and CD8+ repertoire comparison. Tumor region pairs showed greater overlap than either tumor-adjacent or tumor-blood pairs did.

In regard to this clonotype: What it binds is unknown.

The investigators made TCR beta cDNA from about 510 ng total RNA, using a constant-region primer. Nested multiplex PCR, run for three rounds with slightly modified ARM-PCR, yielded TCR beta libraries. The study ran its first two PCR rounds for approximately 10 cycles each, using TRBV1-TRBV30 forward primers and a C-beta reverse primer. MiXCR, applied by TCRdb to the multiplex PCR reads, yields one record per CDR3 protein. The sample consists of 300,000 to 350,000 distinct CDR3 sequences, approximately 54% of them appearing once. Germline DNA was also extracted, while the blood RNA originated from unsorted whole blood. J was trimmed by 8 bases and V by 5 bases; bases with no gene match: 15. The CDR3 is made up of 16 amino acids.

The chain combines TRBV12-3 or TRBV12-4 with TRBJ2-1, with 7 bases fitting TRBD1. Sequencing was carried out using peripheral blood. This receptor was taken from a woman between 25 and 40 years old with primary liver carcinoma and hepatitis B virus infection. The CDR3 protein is CASSSEGGDGVYEQFF. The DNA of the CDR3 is TGTGCCAGCAGTAGCGAAGGGGGCGATGGTGTCTATGAGCAGTTCTTC.